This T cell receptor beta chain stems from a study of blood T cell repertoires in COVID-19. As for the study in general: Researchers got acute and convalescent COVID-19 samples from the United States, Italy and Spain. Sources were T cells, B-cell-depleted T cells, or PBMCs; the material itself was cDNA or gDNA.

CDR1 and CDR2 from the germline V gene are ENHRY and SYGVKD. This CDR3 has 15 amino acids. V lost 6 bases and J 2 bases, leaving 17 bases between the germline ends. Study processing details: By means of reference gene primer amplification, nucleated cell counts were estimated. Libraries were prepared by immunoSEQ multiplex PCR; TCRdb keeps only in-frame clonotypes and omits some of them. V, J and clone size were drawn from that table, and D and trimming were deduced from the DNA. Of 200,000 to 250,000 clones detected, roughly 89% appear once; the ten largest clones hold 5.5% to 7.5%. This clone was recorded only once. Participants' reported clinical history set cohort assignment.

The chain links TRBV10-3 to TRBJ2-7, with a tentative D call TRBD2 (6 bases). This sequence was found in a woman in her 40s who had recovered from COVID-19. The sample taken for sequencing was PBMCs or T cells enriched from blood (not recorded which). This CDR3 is CAIRSGTGDPYEQYF. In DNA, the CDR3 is TGTGCCATCAGATCCGGGACGGGGGATCCCTACGAGCAGTACTTC.